This paragraph reports one T cell receptor (beta chain). Its antigen is undetermined. This specimen belongs to a study of T cell responses to AZD1222 COVID-19 vaccine. Study summary: Analysis merged second doses at about 4 or about 12 weeks.

TCRdb keeps only in-frame clones here, not all; method: immunoSEQ multiplex PCR. The sample contains some 110,000 clones, more than 65% of which appear only once. Findings and limits, study-wide: Repertoire sampling occurred only after the peak T cell response.

Germline CDR1 and CDR2: KGHSH and LQKENI. J lost 5 bases, V lost 2 bases, and 5 bases had no gene match. This CDR3 region has 14 residues. This sequence was found in an adult in good health. The sequences come from peripheral blood, collected on day 0 of AZD1222 vaccination. This rearrangement joins TRBV18 to TRBJ1-1, with 7 bases matching TRBD1. The CDR3 DNA is TGTGCCAGCTCACCATACAGGGGATGGACTGAAGCTTTCTTT. Amino acids: CASSPYRGWTEAFF.